What follows describes a single T cell receptor (beta chain). The antigen is not known. The sample is drawn from a study of cytomegalovirus exposure and HLA in healthy donors. Notes on the study in general: Common viral pathogens seemed, in a later analysis, to connect with several of the most significant clusters. Researchers reported that a few CMV-associated chains were confirmed in vitro as CMV antigen-specific. Earlier analysis looked at TCR beta V segments, and most were productive about 87% or about 30% of the time.

The PCR used 60 Vbeta and 13 Jbeta primers. How the authors handled the data: Counted up in a later analysis, unique TCR beta chains came to approximately 77 million, with 9.5 million to 13 million shared. Assay used: immunoSEQ multiplex PCR; TCRdb lists only in-frame clones, some missing. V and J calls and clone size are those listed in that table; D and trimming were worked out from the DNA. The sample yields some 150,000 clones, approximately 78% seen once. CDR3 length: 12 amino acids. Between the trimmed V and J ends, which lost 5 bases and 7 bases, there was a span of 11 bases. From germline, CDR1 is MRHNA and CDR2 SNTAGT.

The sequenced material came from PBMCs. This chain joins TRBV6-4 and TRBJ1-2, with D maybe TRBD1 (5 bases). The sequence came from a woman aged 35 to 49 in good health and CMV-seropositive. Here the CDR3 reads CASSSRDSGYTF. The DNA for the CDR3 is TGTGCCAGCAGTTCCCGGGACTCTGGCTACACCTTC.